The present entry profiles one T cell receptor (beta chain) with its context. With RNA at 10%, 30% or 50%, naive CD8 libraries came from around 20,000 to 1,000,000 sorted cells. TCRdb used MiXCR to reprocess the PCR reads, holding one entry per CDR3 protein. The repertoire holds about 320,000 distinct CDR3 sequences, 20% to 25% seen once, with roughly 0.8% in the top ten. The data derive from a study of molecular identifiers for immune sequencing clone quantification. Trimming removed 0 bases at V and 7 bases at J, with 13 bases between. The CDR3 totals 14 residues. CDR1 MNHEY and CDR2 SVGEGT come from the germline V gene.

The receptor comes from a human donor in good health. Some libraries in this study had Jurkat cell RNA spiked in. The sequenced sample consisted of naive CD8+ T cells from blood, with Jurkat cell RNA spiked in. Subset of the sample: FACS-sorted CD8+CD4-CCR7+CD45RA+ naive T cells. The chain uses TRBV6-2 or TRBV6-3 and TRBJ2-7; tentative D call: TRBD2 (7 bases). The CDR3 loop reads CASSYSGGLGEQYF. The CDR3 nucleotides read TGTGCCAGCAGTTACTCCGGGGGGCTTGGGGAGCAGTACTTC.